The entry below describes one T cell receptor (beta chain). This CDR3 has 14 residues. Per the germline V gene, CDR1 is SGHRS and CDR2 is YFSETQ. V was clipped by 0 bases and J by 4 bases, with 10 bases between them. The sample is drawn from a study of blood T cell repertoires in COVID-19. Study-wide context: Italy, Spain and the United States were the sources of the convalescent and acute COVID-19 samples. From T cells, B-cell-depleted T cells, or PBMCs came the material, which was cDNA or gDNA.

The authors' processing: Amplified reference gene primers provided the basis for estimating nucleated cell counts. TCRdb keeps only in-frame clones here, not all; method: immunoSEQ multiplex PCR. Clone size and V and J calls were adopted from that table, with D and trimming inferred from the DNA. The sample yields more than 95,000 clones, over 75% seen once. The receptor comes from a man in his fifties or sixties with acute or convalescent COVID-19. V and J are TRBV5-1 and TRBJ1-1, with D maybe TRBD1 (5 bases). The source material was peripheral blood. In nucleotides, the CDR3 is TGCGCCAGCAGCTTGGAGCAGGGATCCACTGAAGCTTTCTTT. The encoded protein is CASSLEQGSTEAFF.